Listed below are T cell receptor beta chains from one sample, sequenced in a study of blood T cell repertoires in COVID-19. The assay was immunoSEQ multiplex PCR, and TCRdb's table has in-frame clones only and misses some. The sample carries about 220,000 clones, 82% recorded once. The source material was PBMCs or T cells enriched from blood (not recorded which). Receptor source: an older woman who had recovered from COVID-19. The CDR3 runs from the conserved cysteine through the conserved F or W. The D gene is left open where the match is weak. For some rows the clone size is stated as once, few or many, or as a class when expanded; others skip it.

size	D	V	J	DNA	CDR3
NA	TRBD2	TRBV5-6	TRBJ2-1	TGTGCCAGCAGCCTCGGGACTAGTAATGAGCAGTTCTTC	CASSLGTSNEQFF
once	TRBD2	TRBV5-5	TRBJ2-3	TGTGCCAGCAGTGGCGGGGGGCCCCTTACAGATACGCAGTATTTT	CASSGGGPLTDTQYF
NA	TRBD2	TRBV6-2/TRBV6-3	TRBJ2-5	TGTGCCAGCAGTTCACTAGCGTGGATCATTCAAGAGACCCAGTACTTC	CASSSLAWIIQETQYF
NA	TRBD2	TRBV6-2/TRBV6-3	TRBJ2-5	TGTGCCAGCAGCCCCAATGGGCGGGGGGTGGAGACCCAGTACTTC	CASSPNGRGVETQYF
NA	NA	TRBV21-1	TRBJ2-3	TGTGCCAGCAGCAGACGGCGGAGAGCCCGGGAAGATACGCAGTATTTT	CASSRRRRAREDTQYF
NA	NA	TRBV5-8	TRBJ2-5	TGTGCCAGCAGCTTACAGGTTGCAGAGACCCAGTACTTC	CASSLQVAETQYF
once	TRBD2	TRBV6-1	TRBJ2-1	TGTGCCAGCAGTGATTTAGCGGGAGGTTTCGGTGAGCAGTTCTTC	CASSDLAGGFGEQFF
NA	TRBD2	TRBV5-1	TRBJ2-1	TGCGCCAGCAGCTTATTTCCGGGTAGCGGGGGGCTTGATATCTATGAGCAGTTCTTC	CASSLFPGSGGLDIYEQFF
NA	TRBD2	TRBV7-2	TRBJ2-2	TGTGCCAGCAGCTTAGTTTCGACTAGCGGGGTCGGGGAGCTGTTTTTT	CASSLVSTSGVGELFF
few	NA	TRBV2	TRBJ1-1	TGTGCCAGCAGTGCCCCGGGTCGAGACTCTGCTGAAGCTTTCTTT	CASSAPGRDSAEAFF
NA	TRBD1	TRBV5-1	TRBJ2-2	TGCGCCAGCAGCCCCGGACAGGGGCGCCGGGAGCTGTTTTTT	CASSPGQGRRELFF
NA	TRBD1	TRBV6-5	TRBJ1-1	TGTGCCAGCAGCCCGAACAGCCAGGGGGCAGGAAAAGCTTTCTTT	CASSPNSQGAGKAFF